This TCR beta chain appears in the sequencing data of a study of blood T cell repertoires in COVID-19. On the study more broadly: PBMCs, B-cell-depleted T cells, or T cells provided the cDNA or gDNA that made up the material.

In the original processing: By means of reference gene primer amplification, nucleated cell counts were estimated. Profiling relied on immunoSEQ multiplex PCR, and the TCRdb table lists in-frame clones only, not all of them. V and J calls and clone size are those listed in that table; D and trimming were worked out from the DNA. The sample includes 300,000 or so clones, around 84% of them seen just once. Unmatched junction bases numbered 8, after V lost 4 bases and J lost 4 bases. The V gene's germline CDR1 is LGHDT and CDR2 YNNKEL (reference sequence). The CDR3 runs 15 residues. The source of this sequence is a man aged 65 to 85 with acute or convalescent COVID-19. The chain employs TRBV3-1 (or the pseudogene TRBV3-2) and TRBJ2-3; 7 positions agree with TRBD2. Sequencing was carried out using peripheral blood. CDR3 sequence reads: CASSPNGGYADTQYF. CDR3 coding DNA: TGTGCCAGCAGCCCGAACGGGGGGTACGCAGATACGCAGTATTTT.